These T cell receptor beta chains were read from a single sample in a study of blood T cells in healthy people across ages. Using its own MiXCR run on the 5' RACE reads, TCRdb lists one record per CDR3 protein. In the table there are some 640,000 distinct CDR3 sequences, around 45% of which are singletons. The material sequenced was blood. The source of these receptors is a woman aged 60-70 years in good health. Both conserved end residues are part of each CDR3. A D gene is named only where the DNA matches it firmly. Expanded clones get a size class; other rows say once, few or many, or leave the size out.

length: 15; V: TRBV20-1; size: few; D: TRBD2; J: TRBJ2-1; CDR3: CSARRTSGRYNEQFF; DNA: TGCAGTGCTCGCCGGACTAGCGGGAGATACAATGAGCAGTTCTTC
length: 13; V: TRBV5-1; size: -; D: -; J: TRBJ2-3; CDR3: CASSAQLTDTQYF; DNA: TGCGCCAGCAGCGCACAGCTCACAGATACGCAGTATTTT
length: 13; V: TRBV5-1; size: few; D: -; J: TRBJ2-3; CDR3: CASSFPGSDTQYF; DNA: TGCGCCAGCAGCTTCCCGGGGTCAGATACGCAGTATTTT
length: 11; V: TRBV29-1; size: -; D: -; J: TRBJ2-7; CDR3: CSVNRASKQYF; DNA: TGCAGCGTCAACCGGGCATCCAAGCAGTACTTC
length: 16; V: TRBV14; size: few; D: TRBD2; J: TRBJ2-1; CDR3: CASSLLGTSAYNEQFF; DNA: TGTGCCAGCAGCCTCCTCGGGACTAGTGCTTACAATGAGCAGTTCTTC
length: 14; V: TRBV19; size: -; D: -; J: TRBJ2-1; CDR3: CATYREGPYNEQFF; DNA: TGTGCCACATACAGGGAAGGACCGTACAATGAGCAGTTCTTC
length: 15; V: TRBV29-1; size: many; D: TRBD1; J: TRBJ2-3; CDR3: CSTTTGTGGSDTQYF; DNA: TGCAGCACAACCACCGGGACAGGGGGGTCAGATACGCAGTATTTT
length: 15; V: TRBV9; size: few; D: TRBD1; J: TRBJ2-1; CDR3: CASSDRRDRGNEQFF; DNA: TGTGCCAGCAGCGATCGTAGAGACAGGGGCAATGAGCAGTTCTTC
length: 15; V: TRBV6-6; size: -; D: TRBD2; J: TRBJ2-3; CDR3: CASSQTSGSADTQYF; DNA: TGTGCCAGCAGTCAGACTAGCGGGAGTGCAGATACGCAGTATTTT
length: 16; V: TRBV10-3; size: few; D: TRBD1; J: TRBJ2-5; CDR3: CAISEAGTGSEETQYF; DNA: TGTGCCATCAGTGAGGCCGGGACAGGATCGGAAGAGACCCAGTACTTC
length: 16; V: TRBV29-1; size: -; D: TRBD1; J: TRBJ2-7; CDR3: CSVEEATGIGSYEQYF; DNA: TGCAGCGTTGAAGAAGCGACAGGGATTGGCTCCTACGAGCAGTACTTC
length: 14; V: TRBV7-3; size: -; D: TRBD2; J: TRBJ2-5; CDR3: CASSSTSAQETQYF; DNA: TGTGCCAGCAGCTCCACTAGCGCCCAAGAGACCCAGTACTTC
length: 14; V: TRBV12-3/TRBV12-4; size: -; D: -; J: TRBJ2-7; CDR3: CANSFTGQRGEQYF; DNA: TGTGCCAACAGTTTTACAGGTCAGCGTGGCGAGCAGTACTTC
length: 14; V: TRBV12-5; size: -; D: -; J: TRBJ2-1; CDR3: CASGLGGQYNEQFF; DNA: TGTGCTAGTGGTTTGGGTGGGCAGTACAATGAGCAGTTCTTC
length: 16; V: TRBV7-2; size: -; D: TRBD2; J: TRBJ2-3; CDR3: CASSLRASGNTDTQYF; DNA: TGTGCCAGCAGCCTAAGGGCTAGCGGAAACACAGATACGCAGTATTTT
length: 12; V: TRBV6-2/TRBV6-3; size: few; D: -; J: TRBJ2-1; CDR3: CASTQGYNEQFF; DNA: TGTGCCAGCACTCAGGGGTACAATGAGCAGTTCTTC
length: 14; V: TRBV9; size: -; D: -; J: TRBJ2-1; CDR3: CASSLDSPPNEQFF; DNA: TGTGCCAGCAGCCTCGACTCCCCGCCCAATGAGCAGTTCTTC
length: 12; V: TRBV6-1; size: -; D: -; J: TRBJ2-7; CDR3: CASSDTRYEQYF; DNA: TGTGCCAGCAGCGATACAAGATACGAGCAGTACTTC
length: 15; V: TRBV27; size: -; D: -; J: TRBJ2-7; CDR3: CASSPDRTFSYEQYF; DNA: TGTGCCAGCAGTCCGGACAGAACCTTCTCCTACGAGCAGTACTTC
length: 16; V: TRBV5-1; size: few; D: TRBD2; J: TRBJ2-7; CDR3: CASSALILAGSYEQYF; DNA: TGCGCCAGCAGCGCACTCATCCTAGCGGGAAGTTACGAGCAGTACTTC
length: 13; V: TRBV7-2; size: -; D: -; J: TRBJ2-7; CDR3: CAGSAANSYEQYF; DNA: TGTGCCGGCAGCGCCGCTAACTCCTACGAGCAGTACTTC
length: 18; V: TRBV11-1; size: few; D: TRBD2; J: TRBJ2-6; CDR3: CASSLVAGRASGANVLTF; DNA: TGTGCCAGCAGCTTAGTTGCCGGGAGGGCCTCTGGGGCCAACGTCCTGACTTTC
length: 15; V: TRBV10-3; size: -; D: TRBD2; J: TRBJ2-5; CDR3: CAISSGTSGQETQYF; DNA: TGTGCCATCAGCTCGGGGACTAGCGGCCAAGAGACCCAGTACTTC
length: 14; V: TRBV24-1; size: -; D: -; J: TRBJ2-3; CDR3: CATSDLAVWDTQYF; DNA: TGTGCCACCAGTGATTTGGCGGTGTGGGATACGCAGTATTTT